These 13 T cell receptor beta chains were sequenced from one sample in a study of tumor and adjacent non-tumor tissue in lung cancer. The template was RNA from unsorted bulk tissue. The library came from three nested PCR rounds adapted from ARM-PCR protocols. TCRdb reprocessed the multiplex PCR reads with MiXCR, giving one entry per CDR3 protein. Altogether more than 120,000 distinct CDR3 sequences are present, 66% being singletons, with the ten largest covering 18%. The specimen was lung tumor tissue. The origin of the receptors is a man aged 55-75 years with small cell lung cancer.

Concerning this clonotype: One end of the junction is discordant with germline, which a read error may explain. The rearrangement joins TRBV11-1 to TRBJ2-2; weak D call: TRBD1 (5 bases). The CDR3 extends over 12 amino acids. Germline CDR1 is SGHAT and CDR2 is FQDESV (reference sequence). The CDR3 nucleotides are TGTGCCAGAAGCTCATACTCACAGGAGCTGTTGTTT. Translated, it gives CARSSYSQELLF.

With respect to this clonotype: A read error is possible here, since a much larger clone lies one base away. This chain joins TRBV5-6 and TRBJ1-2; D remains ambiguous. The CDR3 sequence is 14 residues long. In germline, CDR1 is SGHDT, CDR2 YYEEEE. CDR3 in amino acids: CASSSGPMTSGYPF. In DNA form, the CDR3 reads TGTGCCAGCAGCTCCGGACCGATGACCAGCGGCTACCCCTTC.

This chain uses TRBV6-5 with TRBJ2-7; perhaps TRBD2 as D (6 bases). CDR1 is MNHEY and CDR2 is SVGAGI in the germline V gene. This CDR3 comprises 15 residues. The CDR3 sequence: CASRGWLAPGYEQFV. The CDR3 DNA is TGTGCCAGCAGGGGGTGGCTAGCGCCAGGCTACGAGCAATTCGTC.

CDR3 protein: CSATRNTDTQYF. The CDR3 bases are TGCAGTGCTACAAGGAACACAGATACGCAGTATTTT. The rearrangement uses TRBV20-1 and TRBJ2-3, with unresolved D. V was trimmed by 4 bases and J by 2 bases, leaving 7 bases between them. CDR3 length: 12 residues. Germline CDR1 DFQATT, CDR2 SNEGSKA (reference sequence).

The CDR3 is CASSTRTEYSPLHF. CDR3 nucleotide sequence: TGTGCCAGTAGTACCAGGACAGAATATTCACCCCTCCACTTT. The gene calls are TRBV6-5 and TRBJ1-6; D may be TRBD1 (6 bases). There are 14 residues in the CDR3. Looked up from germline, CDR1 is MNHEY and CDR2 is SVGAGI. V gave up 9 bases and J gave up 8 bases, with 17 bases separating them.

As to this clonotype: Relative to the germline gene, one junction end is altered; a read error may explain this. The rearrangement links TRBV20-1 to TRBJ2-1, with 12 bases identical to TRBD2. The CDR3 is 16 residues long. Germline CDR1 DFQATT, CDR2 SNEGSKA (reference sequence). CDR3 region: CSARTSGSRSYNEHFF. The CDR3 DNA reads as TGCAGTGCTAGGACTAGCGGGAGCCGCTCCTATAATGAGCATTTCTTC.

In the case of this clonotype: No conserved phenylalanine or tryptophan is present at the end of the CDR3, so a read error is the likely explanation. The J gene is TRBJ2-3, the V gene TRBV20-1, with 13 bases fitting TRBD2. Germline V gene data show CDR1 as DFQATT and CDR2 as SNEGSKA (reference sequence). The J segment lost 9 bases and the V segment lost 8 bases, leaving 17 bases of the junction unmatched. The CDR3 is made up of 16 amino acids. CDR3 region: CSTTLGLAGVSETQYV. The CDR3 DNA sequence: TGCAGTACTACCCTAGGACTAGCGGGAGTGTCGGAGACGCAGTATGTT.

The DNA of the CDR3 is TGTGCCAGCAGCACCCAGGGGCAACACACCGGGGAGCTGTTTTTT. Protein: CASSTQGQHTGELFF. The chain is built from TRBV9 and TRBJ2-2; TRBD1 is a possible D gene (6 bases). The CDR3 has 15 residues. Between the trimmed V and J ends, which lost 4 bases and 3 bases, there was a span of 13 bases. In germline, CDR1 is SGDLS, CDR2 YYNGEE.

A word on this clonotype: As the CDR3 is not closed by the conserved phenylalanine or tryptophan, this likely results from a read error. The chain links TRBV28 to TRBJ1-1; D not certain. CDR1 and CDR2 from the germline V gene are MDHEN and SYDVKM. The V end lost 2 bases, the J end lost 7 bases, and 8 bases lay between the germline ends. This CDR3 region has 12 residues. CDR3 sequence reads: CASSLGVSEAFC. The CDR3 DNA is TGTGCCAGCAGTTTAGGAGTGAGTGAAGCTTTCTGT.

To note about this clonotype: This may arise from a read error, as a much more abundant clone is one base away. J is TRBJ2-1 and V is TRBV29-1, with TRBD2 identical over 8 bases. The germline V gene encodes CDR1 SQVTM and CDR2 ANQGSEA. The CDR3 sequence is 14 residues long. The CDR3 sequence is CCVDTAGVGNEQFF. CDR3 sequence (DNA): TGCTGCGTTGACACAGCGGGAGTAGGCAATGAGCAGTTCTTC.

A note on this clonotype: A much larger clone sits a single nucleotide away, making a read error possible. The chain combines TRBV7-8 with TRBJ2-2; a weak D match, TRBD1 (6 bases). Germline loops: CDR1 SGHVS, CDR2 FQNEAQ. CDR3 length equals 15 residues. Trimming took off 2 bases at V and 4 bases at J, with 11 bases between the two ends. Written as DNA, the CDR3 is TGTGCCAGCAGCTTAAATGGGGGCACCACCGGGGAGCTGTTTTTT. This encodes CASSLNGGTTGELFF.

About this clonotype itself: A junction end diverges from the germline sequence, so it may reflect a read error. The rearrangement links TRBV6-5 to TRBJ2-1; 8 nucleotides align to TRBD2. The length of the CDR3 is 17 residues. The V gene's germline CDR1 is MNHEY and CDR2 SVGAGI. Here the CDR3 DNA reads TGTGCCAACAGTTACCCGCCTAGCGGGCTTTCCTACAATGAGCAGTTCTTC. Its translation is CANSYPPSGLSYNEQFF.

With respect to this clonotype: No conserved phenylalanine or tryptophan ends this CDR3, so it is likely a read error. The chain joins TRBV20-1 to TRBJ2-7; TRBD2 matches 7 bases. Germline values: CDR1 DFQATT, CDR2 SNEGSKA (reference sequence). CDR3 length equals 13 residues. The V gene end was trimmed by 6 bases and the J gene end by 2 bases; junction bases not matched to a gene: 7. The CDR3 loop reads CSATSGTTYEQYL. The CDR3 DNA sequence: TGCAGTGCAACCAGCGGGACGACCTACGAGCAGTACCTC.